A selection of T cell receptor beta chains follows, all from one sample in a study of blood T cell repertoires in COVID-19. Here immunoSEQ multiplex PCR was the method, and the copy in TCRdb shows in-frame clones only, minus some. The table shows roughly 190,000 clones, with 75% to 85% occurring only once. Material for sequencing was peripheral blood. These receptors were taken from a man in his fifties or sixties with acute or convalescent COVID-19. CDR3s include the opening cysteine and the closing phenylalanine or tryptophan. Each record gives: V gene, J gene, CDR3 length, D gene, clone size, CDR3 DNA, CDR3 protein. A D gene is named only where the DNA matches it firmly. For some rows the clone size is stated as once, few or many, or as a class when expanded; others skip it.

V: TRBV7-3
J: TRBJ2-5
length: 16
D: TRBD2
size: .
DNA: TGTGCCAGCAGCCCGACTAGCGGGGGGGCTTTGGAGACCCAGTACTTC
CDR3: CASSPTSGGALETQYF

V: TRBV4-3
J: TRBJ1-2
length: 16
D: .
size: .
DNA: TGCGCCAGCAGCCAAGATCGAGGAGTCGCCACCTATGGCTACACCTTC
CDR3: CASSQDRGVATYGYTF

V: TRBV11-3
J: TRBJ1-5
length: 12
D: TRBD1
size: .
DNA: TGTGCCAGCAGCCCCGCATTACAGGGGGATCATTTT
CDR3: CASSPALQGDHF

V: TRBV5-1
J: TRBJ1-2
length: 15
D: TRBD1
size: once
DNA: TGCGCCAGCAGCTTGGTAGGGGGCGAGGGCTATGGCTACACCTTC
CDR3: CASSLVGGEGYGYTF

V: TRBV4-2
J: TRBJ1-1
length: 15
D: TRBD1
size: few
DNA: TGTGCCAGCAGCCAAAACGACAGGGGGCTGGATGAAGCTTTCTTT
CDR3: CASSQNDRGLDEAFF

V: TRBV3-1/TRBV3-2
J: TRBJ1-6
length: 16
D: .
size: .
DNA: TGTGCCAGCAGCCCGTTTCAACAGGGTGGCGGATCACCCCTCCACTTT
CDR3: CASSPFQQGGGSPLHF

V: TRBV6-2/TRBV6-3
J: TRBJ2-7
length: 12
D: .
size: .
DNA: TGTGCCAGCAGTTACTTTCAGGGTGGGCAGTACTTC
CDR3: CASSYFQGGQYF

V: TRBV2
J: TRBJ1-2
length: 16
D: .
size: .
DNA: TGTGCCAGCAGTAATCACCTGGCACCGGAGGCGGGTGGCTACACCTTC
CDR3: CASSNHLAPEAGGYTF

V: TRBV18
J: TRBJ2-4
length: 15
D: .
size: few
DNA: TGTGCCAGCTCACCCGACAGTCTAGCCAAAAACATTCAGTACTTC
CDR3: CASSPDSLAKNIQYF

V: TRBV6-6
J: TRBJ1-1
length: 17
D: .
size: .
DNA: TGTGCCAGCAGTCCCCGCAGCGGGGCCCGGGTAGACACTGAAGCTTTCTTT
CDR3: CASSPRSGARVDTEAFF

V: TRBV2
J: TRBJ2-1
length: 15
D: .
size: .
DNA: TGTGCCAGCAGTGATGGGCGGACGACAGGCAATGAGCAGTTCTTC
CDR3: CASSDGRTTGNEQFF

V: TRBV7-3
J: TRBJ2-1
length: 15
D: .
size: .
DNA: TGTGCCAGCAGCTTAAGTGGCGGGGAATACAATGAGCAGTTCTTC
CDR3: CASSLSGGEYNEQFF

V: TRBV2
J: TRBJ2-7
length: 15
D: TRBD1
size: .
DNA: TGTGCCAGCAGTTTCACACCGGGACAGTCCTACGAGCAGTACTTC
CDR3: CASSFTPGQSYEQYF

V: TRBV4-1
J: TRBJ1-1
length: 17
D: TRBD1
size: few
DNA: TGCGCCAGCAGCCAAGCTCCCAAAACAGGGGGTAGGACTGAAGCTTTCTTT
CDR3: CASSQAPKTGGRTEAFF

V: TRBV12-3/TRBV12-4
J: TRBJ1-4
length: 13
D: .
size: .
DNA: TGTGCCAGCAGTTTGAGAGGGTTTGAAAAACTGTTTTTT
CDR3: CASSLRGFEKLFF

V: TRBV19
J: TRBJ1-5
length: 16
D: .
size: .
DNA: TGTGCCAGTAGTCCTAAAACAGGAATGGTAGATCAGCCCCAGCATTTT
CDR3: CASSPKTGMVDQPQHF

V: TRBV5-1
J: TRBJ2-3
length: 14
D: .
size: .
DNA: TGCGCCAGCAGGGAGGTTCGGAGCACAGATACGCAGTATTTT
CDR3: CASREVRSTDTQYF

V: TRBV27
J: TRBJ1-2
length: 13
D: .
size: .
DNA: TGTGCCACTCGAGTAGGAACGGGGGGAGGCTACACCTTC
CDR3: CATRVGTGGGYTF

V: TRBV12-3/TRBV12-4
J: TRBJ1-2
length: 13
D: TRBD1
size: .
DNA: TGTGCCAGCAGTGCCGGGACAGGCGGAGGCTACACCTTC
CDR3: CASSAGTGGGYTF

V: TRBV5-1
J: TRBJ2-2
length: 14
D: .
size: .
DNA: TGCGCCAGCAGCTTGAACACGAACACCGGGGAGCTGTTTTTT
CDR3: CASSLNTNTGELFF

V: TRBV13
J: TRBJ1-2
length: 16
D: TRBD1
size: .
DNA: TGTGCCAGCAGGTGGACAGGGGGCCATTTAGGCTATGGCTACACCTTC
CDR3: CASRWTGGHLGYGYTF

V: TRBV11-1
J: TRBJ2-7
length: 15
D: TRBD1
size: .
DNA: TGTGCCAGCAGTCTTAGACCCAGGGGGCGAGTCGAGCAGTACTTC
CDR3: CASSLRPRGRVEQYF

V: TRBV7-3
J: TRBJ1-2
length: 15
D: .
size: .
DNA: TGTGCCAGCAGCTTAAATCCCCGTACAGGGACTGGCTACACCTTC
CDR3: CASSLNPRTGTGYTF

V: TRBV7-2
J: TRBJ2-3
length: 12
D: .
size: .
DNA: TGTGCCAGCAGTTCGAGCACAGATACGCAGTATTTT
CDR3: CASSSSTDTQYF

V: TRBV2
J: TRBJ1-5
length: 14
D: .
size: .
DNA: TGTGCCAGCATGTCAGGGGTTTTCAATCAGCCCCAGCATTTT
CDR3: CASMSGVFNQPQHF

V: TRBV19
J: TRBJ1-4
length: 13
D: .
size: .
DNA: TGTGCCAGTAGGAAGGAGGCTAATGAAAAACTGTTTTTT
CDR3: CASRKEANEKLFF